The clone carrying this TCR beta chain was counted a single time. Since a much larger clone is just one base distant, this may be a read error. The DNA is omitted, as the CDR3 cannot be located on it reliably, and the CDR3 follows TCRdb's listing. The sample belongs to a study of read filtering for tumor transcriptome and immune sequencing. Study overall: Patients were approximately 17 male and about 15 female, mean age 65.9 years, range roughly 47 to 80. TCR-mapped reads were about 4 to 11 million with IR-seq versus about 75 to 1,400 with RNA-seq.

CDR1 and CDR2 (germline): SGHVS, FNYEAQ. From its first to its last residue, the CDR3 has 16 amino acids. From roughly 390 ng of RNA, a library with molecular barcoded alpha/delta and beta/gamma adaptors was made. TCRdb used MiXCR to reprocess the reads, holding one entry per CDR3 protein. The sample contains 130,000 or so distinct CDR3 sequences, roughly 13% of which appear only once. Sampling of bone marrow took place during active disease in every patient. This clonotype was obtained from a donor at least 40 years old with multiple myeloma. The rearrangement uses TRBV7-6 and TRBJ1-1; whether TRBD1, the table's D call, matches the DNA was not checked. The sequenced material came from a population of CD138-negative cells sorted from bone marrow. This CDR3 is CASSLVGPGANTETFF.